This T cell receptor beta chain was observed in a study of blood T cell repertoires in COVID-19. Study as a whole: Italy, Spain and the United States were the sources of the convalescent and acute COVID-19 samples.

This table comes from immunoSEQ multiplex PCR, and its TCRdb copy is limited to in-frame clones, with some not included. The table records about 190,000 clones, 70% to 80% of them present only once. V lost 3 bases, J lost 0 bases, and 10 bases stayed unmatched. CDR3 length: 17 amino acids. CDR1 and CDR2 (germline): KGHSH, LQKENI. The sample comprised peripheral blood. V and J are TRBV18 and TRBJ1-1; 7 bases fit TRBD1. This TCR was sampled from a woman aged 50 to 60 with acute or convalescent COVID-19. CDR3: CASSPMTGWGMNTEAFF. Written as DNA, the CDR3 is TGTGCCAGCTCACCGATGACAGGGTGGGGGATGAACACTGAAGCTTTCTTT. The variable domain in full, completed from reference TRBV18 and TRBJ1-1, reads NAGVMQNPRHLVRRRGQEARLRCSPMKGHSHVYWYRQLPEEGLKFMVYLQKENIIDESGMPKERFSAEFPKEGPSILRIQQVVRGDSAAYFCASSPMTGWGMNTEAFFGQGTRLTVV.